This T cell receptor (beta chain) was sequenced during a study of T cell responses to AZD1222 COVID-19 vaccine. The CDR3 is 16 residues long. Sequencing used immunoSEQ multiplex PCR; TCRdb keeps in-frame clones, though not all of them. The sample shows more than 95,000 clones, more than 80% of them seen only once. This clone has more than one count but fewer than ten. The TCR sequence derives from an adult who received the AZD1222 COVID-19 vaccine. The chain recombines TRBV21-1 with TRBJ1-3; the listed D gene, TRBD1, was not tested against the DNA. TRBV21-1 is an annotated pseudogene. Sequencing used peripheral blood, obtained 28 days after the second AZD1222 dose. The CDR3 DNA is TGTGCCAGCGGTCCCGGACAGGGGGCCGGTGGAAACACCATATATTTT. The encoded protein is CASGPGQGAGGNTIYF.